This T cell receptor (beta chain) was recorded in a study of blood T cell repertoires in COVID-19. Study-level background: Both acute and convalescent COVID-19 samples were obtained from the United States, Italy and Spain.

V was pared by 6 bases and J by 9 bases, with 8 bases of the junction left unmatched. Germline CDR1 and CDR2: MNHEY and SVGEGT. The CDR3 contains 13 residues. The data were produced by immunoSEQ multiplex PCR, yet TCRdb's version contains in-frame clones alone and is incomplete. Found here are 80,000 to 100,000 clones, around 87% of them singletons; the top ten hold around 20%. The chain employs TRBV6-2 or TRBV6-3 and TRBJ1-2, with 9 positions matching TRBD1. The receptor was derived from a human donor in a cohort sampled during active COVID-19. Sequenced input: peripheral blood. The CDR3 coding sequence is TGTGCCAGCAGCCTCGGACAGGGGCGACGCTACACCTTC. As protein: CASSLGQGRRYTF.